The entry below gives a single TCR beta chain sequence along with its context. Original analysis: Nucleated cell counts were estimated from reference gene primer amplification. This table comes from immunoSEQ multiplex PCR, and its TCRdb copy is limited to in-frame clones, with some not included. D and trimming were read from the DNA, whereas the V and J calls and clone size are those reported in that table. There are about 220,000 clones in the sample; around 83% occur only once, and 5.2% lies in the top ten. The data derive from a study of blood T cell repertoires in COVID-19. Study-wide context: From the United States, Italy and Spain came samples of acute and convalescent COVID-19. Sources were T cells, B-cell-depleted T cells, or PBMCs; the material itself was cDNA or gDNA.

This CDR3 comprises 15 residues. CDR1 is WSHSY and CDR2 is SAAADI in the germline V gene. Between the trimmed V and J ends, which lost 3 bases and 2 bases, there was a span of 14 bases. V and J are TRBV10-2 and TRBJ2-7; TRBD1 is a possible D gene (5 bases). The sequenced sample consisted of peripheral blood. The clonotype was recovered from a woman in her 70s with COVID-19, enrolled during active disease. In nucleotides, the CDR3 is TGCGCCAGCAGTGAAAGTAAGTTAGGGGCCTACGAGCAGTACTTC. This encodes CASSESKLGAYEQYF.